The rows below give T cell receptor beta chains drawn from one sample of a study of graft-versus-host responses after intestinal transplantation. Method: immunoSEQ multiplex PCR; TCRdb's copy keeps in-frame clones and lacks some. The sample includes some 96,000 clones, 90% of them seen just once. Sequences were derived from PBMCs, sampled roughly 410 days after intestinal transplant. All receptors come from a human patient who received an intestinal transplant, so some T cells may come from the graft donor. Each CDR3 is given with its conserved first and last residue. Fields, in order: CDR3 length, clone size, D gene, V gene, J gene, CDR3 protein, CDR3 DNA. A D gene is named only where the DNA matches it firmly. Clone size, where shown, is once, few, many, or a class for clones that have expanded.

16	NA	TRBD2	TRBV4-2	TRBJ2-3	CASSQALAGGRDTQYF	TGTGCCAGCAGCCAAGCACTAGCGGGGGGCAGGGATACGCAGTATTTT
14	NA	TRBD1	TRBV6-5	TRBJ1-2	CASRAGTGPYGYTF	TGTGCCAGCAGGGCCGGGACAGGGCCCTATGGCTACACCTTC
18	NA	TRBD2	TRBV5-5	TRBJ2-5	CASSLVRAGAPRQETQYF	TGTGCCAGCAGCTTGGTACGAGCGGGGGCCCCCCGCCAAGAGACCCAGTACTTC
14	NA	NA	TRBV13	TRBJ2-2	CASSSPPGTGELFF	TGTGCCAGCAGCTCCCCCCCGGGCACCGGGGAGCTGTTTTTT
15	NA	NA	TRBV19	TRBJ1-2	CASQDGYPRNYGYTF	TGTGCCAGTCAGGACGGGTATCCACGAAACTATGGCTACACCTTC
17	NA	TRBD2	TRBV4-2	TRBJ2-1	CASSPSILAGDYNEQFF	TGTGCCAGCAGCCCCTCAATACTAGCGGGGGACTACAATGAGCAGTTCTTC
15	once	TRBD1	TRBV27	TRBJ2-7	CASSPTRDSSYEQYF	TGTGCCAGCAGTCCCACCCGGGACAGTTCCTACGAGCAGTACTTC
12	NA	NA	TRBV2	TRBJ2-7	CASIGQSYEQYF	TGTGCCAGCATAGGGCAGTCGTACGAGCAGTACTTC
15	NA	NA	TRBV6-5	TRBJ2-7	CASRLKNSGPYEQYF	TGTGCCAGCAGACTGAAAAATAGCGGACCCTACGAGCAGTACTTC
13	NA	NA	TRBV6-6	TRBJ1-2	CASRDIGFDGYTF	TGTGCCAGCAGGGACATTGGCTTTGATGGCTACACCTTC
15	NA	NA	TRBV5-1	TRBJ2-1	CASRLRDSSYNEQFF	TGCGCCAGCAGATTACGGGACTCCTCCTACAATGAGCAGTTCTTC
17	NA	NA	TRBV4-2	TRBJ2-5	CASSQGEDRGPQETQYF	TGTGCCAGCAGCCAAGGGGAGGACAGAGGCCCACAAGAGACCCAGTACTTC
15	few	NA	TRBV5-6	TRBJ1-3	CASSLETVTGNTIYF	TGTGCCAGCAGCTTGGAGACAGTAACTGGAAACACCATATATTTT
15	few	NA	TRBV6-4	TRBJ2-1	CASSDSGGPYNEQFF	TGTGCCAGCAGTGACTCGGGGGGGCCCTACAATGAGCAGTTCTTC
13	NA	NA	TRBV10-3	TRBJ2-3	CAISESAADTQYF	TGTGCCATCAGTGAGTCGGCGGCAGATACGCAGTATTTT
15	NA	NA	TRBV4-1	TRBJ1-5	CASSHLTGVNQPQHF	TGCGCCAGCAGCCACCTGACAGGAGTAAATCAGCCCCAGCATTTT
16	NA	TRBD2	TRBV5-1	TRBJ2-5	CASSFASGGRQETQYF	TGCGCCAGCAGCTTCGCTAGCGGGGGGCGACAAGAGACCCAGTACTTC
12	NA	NA	TRBV5-6	TRBJ2-7	CASSLGQLGQYF	TGTGCCAGCAGCTTGGGGCAACTCGGGCAGTACTTC
13	NA	NA	TRBV9	TRBJ1-2	CASSPDSRWGYTF	TGTGCCAGCAGCCCCGACAGTCGGTGGGGCTACACCTTC